This T cell receptor beta chain was retrieved from a study of shared clonotypes between healthy human individuals. Whole-study context: Plates per donor: three CD4 naive, three CD4 memory, two CD8 naive, one CD8 memory. Study outcomes and limitations: Compared with memory subsets, naive subsets generally had larger estimated richness.

As concerns this clone: Its antigen is undetermined.

Assay: immunoSEQ multiplex PCR; the TCRdb copy retains only in-frame clones and omits some. The sample carries more than 150,000 clones, roughly 70% recorded once. The germline V gene encodes CDR1 MGHDK and CDR2 SYGVNS. There are 15 residues in the CDR3. Trimming took 6 bases from V and 4 from J; bases not matched to a gene: 6. Source material: memory CD4+ T cells sorted from blood. Regarding subset: CD45RA-negative fraction. The TCR was taken from a man aged 30-40 years in good health. J is TRBJ1-4 and V is TRBV25-1, with 9 nucleotides matching TRBD1. The CDR3, as DNA: TGTGCCAGCAGCTACAACAGGGGGCATAATGAAAAACTGTTTTTT. It specifies CASSYNRGHNEKLFF.